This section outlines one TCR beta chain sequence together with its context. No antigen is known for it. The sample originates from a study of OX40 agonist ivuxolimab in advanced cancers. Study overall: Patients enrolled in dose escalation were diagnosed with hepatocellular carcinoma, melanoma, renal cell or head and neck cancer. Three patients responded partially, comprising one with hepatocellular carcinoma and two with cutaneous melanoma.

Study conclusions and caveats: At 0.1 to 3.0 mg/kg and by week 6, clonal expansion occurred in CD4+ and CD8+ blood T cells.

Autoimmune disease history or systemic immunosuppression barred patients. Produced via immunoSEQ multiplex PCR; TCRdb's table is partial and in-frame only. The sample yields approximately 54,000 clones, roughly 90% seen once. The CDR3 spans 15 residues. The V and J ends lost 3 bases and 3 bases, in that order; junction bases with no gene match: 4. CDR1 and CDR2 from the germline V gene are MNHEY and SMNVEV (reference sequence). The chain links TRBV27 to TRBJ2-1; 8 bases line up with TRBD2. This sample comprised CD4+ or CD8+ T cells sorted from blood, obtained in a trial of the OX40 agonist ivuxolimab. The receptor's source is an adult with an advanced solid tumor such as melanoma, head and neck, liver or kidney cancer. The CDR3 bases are TGTGCCAGCAGTTTGAGCGGGGGCTTCTACAATGAGCAGTTCTTC. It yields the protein CASSLSGGFYNEQFF.